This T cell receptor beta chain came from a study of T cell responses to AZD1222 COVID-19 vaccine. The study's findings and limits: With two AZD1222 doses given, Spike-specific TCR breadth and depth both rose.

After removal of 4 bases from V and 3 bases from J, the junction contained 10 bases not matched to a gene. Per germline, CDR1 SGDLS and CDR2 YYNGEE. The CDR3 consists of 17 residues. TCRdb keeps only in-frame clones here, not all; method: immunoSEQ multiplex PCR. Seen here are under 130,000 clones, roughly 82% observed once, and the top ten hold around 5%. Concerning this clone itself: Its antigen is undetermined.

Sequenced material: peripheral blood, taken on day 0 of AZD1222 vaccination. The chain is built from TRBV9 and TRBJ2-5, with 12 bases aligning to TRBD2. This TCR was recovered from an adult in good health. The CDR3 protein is CASSSTSGGLGKETQYF. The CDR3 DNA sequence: TGTGCCAGCAGCTCAACTAGCGGGGGGTTGGGAAAAGAGACCCAGTACTTC.